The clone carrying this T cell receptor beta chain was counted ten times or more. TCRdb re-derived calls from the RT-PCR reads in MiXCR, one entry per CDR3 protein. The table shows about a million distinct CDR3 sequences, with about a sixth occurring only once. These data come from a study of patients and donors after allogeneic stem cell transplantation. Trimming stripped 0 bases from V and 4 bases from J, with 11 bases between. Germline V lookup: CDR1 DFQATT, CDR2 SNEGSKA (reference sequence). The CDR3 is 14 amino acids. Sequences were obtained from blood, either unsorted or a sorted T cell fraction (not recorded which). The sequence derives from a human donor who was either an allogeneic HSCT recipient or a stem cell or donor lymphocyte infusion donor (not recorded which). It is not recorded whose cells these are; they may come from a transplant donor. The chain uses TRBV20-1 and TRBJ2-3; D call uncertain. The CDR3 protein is CSARDGAVADTQYF. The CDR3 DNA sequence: TGCAGTGCTAGAGATGGCGCGGTAGCAGATACGCAGTATTTT.